Included here is one T cell receptor beta chain sequence, with context. The repertoire was sequenced with immunoSEQ multiplex PCR; TCRdb's copy has only in-frame clones and lacks some. The table includes tens of thousands of clones, approximately 91% detected once. This sample was taken from a study of OX40 agonist ivuxolimab in advanced cancers. This CDR3 is 12 amino acids long. CDR1 is MNHEY, CDR2 SMNVEV, per germline (reference sequence). The sample consisted of CD4+ or CD8+ T cells sorted from blood, taken in a trial of the OX40 agonist ivuxolimab. This rearrangement joins TRBV27 to TRBJ1-5; maybe TRBD1 (5 bases). The source of this sequence is an adult with an advanced solid tumor such as melanoma, head and neck, liver or kidney cancer. The chain's CDR3 is CEGDGQNQPQHF. The CDR3 region has the DNA TGTGAAGGGGACGGCCAAAATCAGCCCCAGCATTTT.